Below are 10 T cell receptor beta chains sequenced from a single sample in a study of CD8+ T cells in alopecia areata. cDNA serving as the sequencing template came from extracted, reverse transcribed RNA. Clones were read by immunoSEQ multiplex PCR, and TCRdb kept only the in-frame ones, dropping some. The data contain around 140,000 clones, 75% to 90% of them singletons. The sample consisted of CD8+ T cells sorted from blood, taken at week 0. Source of these receptors: a human donor with alopecia areata.

V usage is TRBV11-2 and J usage is TRBJ2-1; 8 bases map to TRBD1. The CDR3 extends over 14 amino acids. The germline CDR1 and CDR2 sequences are SGHAT and FQNNGV. The ends lost 5 bases at V and 6 bases at J; junction bases unmatched: 6. CDR3 loop: CASSVTGAINEQFF. The DNA for the CDR3 is TGTGCCAGCAGCGTGACAGGGGCGATCAATGAGCAGTTCTTC.

This clone was observed a handful of times. The genes are TRBV29-1 and TRBJ1-1, with D perhaps matching TRBD1 (5 bases). Germline-derived CDR1 and CDR2 are SQVTM and ANQGSEA. The CDR3 runs 13 residues. Trimming pared 6 bases from V and 1 base from J, leaving 12 bases between. CDR3 DNA: TGCAGCGTAGCTGACGGACAGAACACTGAAGCTTTCTTT. Translated: CSVADGQNTEAFF.

This clone has just a few counts. This chain uses TRBV28 with TRBJ1-2; D is ambiguous. Trimming removed 2 bases at V and 6 bases at J, with 13 bases between. The CDR3 totals 14 residues. Per the germline V gene, CDR1 is MDHEN and CDR2 is SYDVKM. The CDR3 sequence is CASSLKLGSDGYTF. For the CDR3, the DNA is TGTGCCAGCAGTTTAAAATTGGGTTCTGATGGCTACACCTTC.

CDR3 sequence reads: CASSDRGTKNIQYF. Written as DNA, the CDR3 is TGTGCCAGTTCTGACAGGGGAACCAAAAACATTCAGTACTTC. This chain connects TRBV19 to TRBJ2-4; TRBD1 matches at 8 bases. J gave up 2 bases and V 8 bases, and 5 bases lay outside the gene matches. This CDR3 has 14 residues. Germline loops: CDR1 LNHDA, CDR2 SQIVND (reference sequence). Together with reference TRBV19 and TRBJ2-4, the CDR3 gives the full variable domain: DGGITQSPKYLFRKEGQNVTLSCEQNLNHDAMYWYRQDPGQGLRLIYYSQIVNDFQKGDIAEGYSVSREKKESFPLTVTSAQKNPTAFYLCASSDRGTKNIQYFGAGTRLSVL.

The chain carries TRBV5-6 and TRBJ2-7; 9 bases map to TRBD1. J gave up 0 bases and V 1 base, and 5 bases lay outside the gene matches. The CDR3 runs to 16 residues. CDR1 SGHDT and CDR2 YYEEEE come from the germline V gene. CDR3 protein: CASSLWGQGPSYEQYF. In DNA, the CDR3 is TGTGCCAGCAGCTTGTGGGGACAGGGTCCCTCCTACGAGCAGTACTTC.

The genes are TRBV7-9 and TRBJ2-1; D is perhaps TRBD1 or TRBD2 (5 bases each). Looked up from germline, CDR1 is SEHNR and CDR2 is FQNEAQ (reference sequence). The CDR3 runs to 13 residues. The ends were cut back, 8 bases at V and 1 base at J, with 9 bases in the middle. The CDR3: CASWDGSYNEQFF. The CDR3 coding sequence is TGTGCCAGCTGGGACGGGTCCTACAATGAGCAGTTCTTC.

The J gene is TRBJ2-1, the V gene TRBV6-5, with a weak D call TRBD1 (6 bases). The germline CDR1 and CDR2 sequences are MNHEY and SVGAGI. The CDR3 loop spans 14 amino acids. Trimming cost V 0 bases and J 7 bases, with 10 bases left between them. CDR3 nucleotides: TGTGCCAGCAGTTACTCGGGGACATTAAATGAGCAGTTCTTC. This codes for CASSYSGTLNEQFF.

The V and J genes are TRBV30 and TRBJ1-2; 7 nucleotides line up with TRBD1. The CDR3 totals 13 residues. The germline V gene has CDR1 GTSNPN and CDR2 SVGIG (reference sequence). V lost 6 bases and J lost 4; bases outside the gene matches: 8. The CDR3 coding sequence is TGTGCCTGCCCTAGGCAGGGGGGCTATGGCTACACCTTC. This sequence encodes CACPRQGGYGYTF.

V gene TRBV12-5 combines with J gene TRBJ2-7; the D gene is possibly TRBD1 (5 bases). The CDR3 covers 13 residues. V lost 1 base, J lost 3 bases, and 7 bases lay in between. CDR1 is LGHNT and CDR2 is FRNRAP in the germline V gene. CDR3 nucleotides: TGTGCTAGTGGTTTGGGACAGAACTACGAGCAGTACTTC. It yields the protein CASGLGQNYEQYF.

The chain uses TRBV7-9 and TRBJ1-2; D may be TRBD1 (5 bases). The V end lost 5 bases, the J end lost 3 bases, and 13 bases lay between the germline ends. The CDR3 runs 14 residues. Germline loops: CDR1 SEHNR, CDR2 FQNEAQ (reference sequence). CDR3 amino acids: CASSRGEQYYGYTF. CDR3 sequence (DNA): TGTGCCAGCAGCCGAGGGGAACAGTACTATGGCTACACCTTC.